This T cell receptor beta chain was sequenced during a study of HIV-infected children after antiretroviral therapy interruption. Study-level background: Median age was approximately 9.5 years (interruption) and more than 7 years (continuous). Weeks 0, 12, interruption end (24 or 48), and about 3 years post-study gave interruption-arm samples. Broader study findings: The Gini coefficient of naive CD4+ repertoires rose, returning to baseline by 3 years.

This clonotype has at least ten counts. Antigen: not known. Treatment: PENTA 11 planned treatment interruption arm or continuous ART arm. At least 24 weeks of at least three-drug ART, in children 2 to 15 years. V was clipped by 2 bases and J by 1 base, with 5 bases between them. The CDR3 has 13 residues. RNA-based 3' RACE libraries used unique molecular identifiers. TCRdb fed the 3' RACE reads into MiXCR, producing one record per CDR3 protein. The data hold about 89,000 distinct CDR3 sequences, with about 6.9% observed a single time. The chain is built from TRBV12-3 or TRBV12-4 and TRBJ1-1; D is unresolved. The receptor was isolated from a pool of human donors with HIV. Sample: CD45RA+ CD4+ T cells from PBMCs, pooled from several time points, taken from a donor given antiretroviral therapy, either interrupted or continuous. Noted subset: naive CD4+ CD45RA+ CD45RO- T cells. The CDR3 loop is CASSLLRNTEAFF. CDR3 DNA sequence: TGTGCCAGCAGTTTATTGCGGAACACTGAAGCTTTCTTT.